This TCR beta chain was identified during a study of neurological immune-mediated disorders. 5'RACE with 10-nucleotide random UMIs generated the cDNA. Each sequencing run yielded over 170 million TCR-beta sequences from 15-18 subjects. In TCRdb, the 5' RACE reads were re-called with MiXCR into one record per CDR3 protein. In the table there are approximately 39,000 distinct CDR3 sequences, 7% to 8.5% of which are singletons. Points from the study as a whole: Sharing of CDR3 amino acid sequences among expanded clones across subjects was absent, suggesting private repertoires in all groups.

This clonotype was seen repeatedly, ten times or more. Its antigen is not known. There are 15 residues in the CDR3. Germline values: CDR1 LGHNA, CDR2 YNFKEQ. Trimming took 0 bases from V and 7 from J, leaving 12 bases between them. Sequenced: CD4+ T cells from blood. This clonotype originated in a man aged 50-60 years in good health. V gene TRBV4-2 combines with J gene TRBJ1-4, with D maybe TRBD1 (6 bases). DNA for the CDR3: TGTGCCAGCAGCCAAGATAACAGGGCGGGTGAAAAACTGTTTTTT. Translated: CASSQDNRAGEKLFF.